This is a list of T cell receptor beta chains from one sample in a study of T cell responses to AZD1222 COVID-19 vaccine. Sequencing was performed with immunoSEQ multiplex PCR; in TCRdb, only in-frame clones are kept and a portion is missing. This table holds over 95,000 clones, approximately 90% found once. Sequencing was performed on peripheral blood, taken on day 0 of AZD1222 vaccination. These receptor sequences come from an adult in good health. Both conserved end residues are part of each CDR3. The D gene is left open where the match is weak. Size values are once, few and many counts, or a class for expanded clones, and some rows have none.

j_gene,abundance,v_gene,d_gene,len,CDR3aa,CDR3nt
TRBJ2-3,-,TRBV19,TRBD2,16,CASSIGLGGGTDTQYF,TGTGCCAGTAGTATAGGCTTGGGGGGGGGCACAGATACGCAGTATTTT
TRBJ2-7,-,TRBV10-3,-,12,CAIRAGNYEQYF,TGTGCCATCAGGGCAGGGAACTACGAGCAGTACTTC
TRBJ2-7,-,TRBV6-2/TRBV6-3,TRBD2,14,CASSTGGRAGEQYF,TGTGCCAGCAGTACGGGCGGGAGGGCCGGTGAGCAGTACTTC
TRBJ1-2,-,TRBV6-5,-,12,CASSYSQGGYTF,TGTGCCAGCAGTTACTCGCAGGGAGGCTACACCTTC
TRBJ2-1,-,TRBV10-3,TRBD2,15,CAISESSGRANEQFF,TGTGCCATCAGTGAGTCAAGCGGGAGGGCCAATGAGCAGTTCTTC
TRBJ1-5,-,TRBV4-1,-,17,CASSQAITRGPNQPQHF,TGCGCCAGCAGCCAAGCCATTACCAGGGGACCCAATCAGCCCCAGCATTTT
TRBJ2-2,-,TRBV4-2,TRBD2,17,CASSQDILAGAGGELFF,TGTGCCAGCAGCCAAGATATACTAGCGGGGGCGGGCGGGGAGCTGTTTTTT
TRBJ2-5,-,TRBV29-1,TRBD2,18,CSTVGSGTSGGAWETQYF,TGCAGCACCGTTGGGTCCGGGACTAGCGGGGGGGCTTGGGAGACCCAGTACTTC
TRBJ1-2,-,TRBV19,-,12,CASEGTNYGYTF,TGTGCCAGCGAGGGGACAAACTATGGCTACACCTTC
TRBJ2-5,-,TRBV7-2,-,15,CANSPAGTRRETQYF,TGTGCCAACAGCCCGGCGGGCACTAGGCGAGAGACCCAGTACTTC
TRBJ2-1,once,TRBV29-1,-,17,CSVEGKQGPSSYNEQFF,TGCAGCGTTGAGGGGAAACAGGGTCCCAGCTCCTACAATGAGCAGTTCTTC
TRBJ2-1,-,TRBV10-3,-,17,CAIKSGIRDFSYNEQFF,TGTGCCATCAAGTCGGGCATTCGGGACTTCTCCTACAATGAGCAGTTCTTC
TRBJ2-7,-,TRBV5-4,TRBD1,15,CASSSGTVSTYEQYF,TGTGCCAGCAGCTCCGGGACAGTGAGTACCTACGAGCAGTACTTC
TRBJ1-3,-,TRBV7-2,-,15,CASSLGWDTGNTIYF,TGTGCCAGCAGCTTAGGGTGGGACACTGGAAACACCATATATTTT
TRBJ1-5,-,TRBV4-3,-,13,CASSQDSNQPQHF,TGCGCCAGCAGCCAAGATAGCAATCAGCCCCAGCATTTT
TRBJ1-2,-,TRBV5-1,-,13,CASSPGQIYGYTF,TGCGCCAGCAGCCCTGGACAGATTTATGGCTACACCTTC
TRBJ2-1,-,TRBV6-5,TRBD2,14,CASGWTSGSSEQFF,TGTGCCAGCGGCTGGACTAGCGGGAGTTCTGAGCAGTTCTTC
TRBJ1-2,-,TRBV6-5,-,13,CASSYSAGEGYTF,TGTGCCAGCAGTTACTCCGCAGGGGAAGGCTACACCTTC
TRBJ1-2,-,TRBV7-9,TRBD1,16,CASTYRDRLVHYGYTF,TGTGCCAGCACCTACCGGGACAGGCTTGTCCACTATGGCTACACCTTC
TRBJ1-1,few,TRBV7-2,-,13,CASSLVWDNEAFF,TGTGCCAGCAGCTTAGTCTGGGACAATGAAGCTTTCTTT
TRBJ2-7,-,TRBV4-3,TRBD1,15,CASSQTWTGVIEQYF,TGCGCCAGCAGCCAAACTTGGACAGGGGTCATCGAGCAGTACTTC
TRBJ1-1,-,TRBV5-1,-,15,CASSLLGSLNTEAFF,TGCGCCAGCAGCTTGTTAGGGTCCCTGAACACTGAAGCTTTCTTT
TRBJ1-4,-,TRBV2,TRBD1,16,CASHRDRGGGGEKLFF,TGTGCCAGTCACCGGGACAGGGGTGGCGGAGGTGAAAAACTGTTTTTT
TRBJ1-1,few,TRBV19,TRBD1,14,CASSVTGENTEAFF,TGTGCCAGTAGTGTGACAGGGGAGAACACTGAAGCTTTCTTT
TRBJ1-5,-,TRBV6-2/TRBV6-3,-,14,CASSTRISNQPQHF,TGTGCCAGCAGTACTAGGATTAGCAATCAGCCCCAGCATTTT
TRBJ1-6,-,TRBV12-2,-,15,CASRLARGDNSPLHF,TGTGCAAGTCGCTTAGCGAGGGGGGATAATTCACCCCTCCACTTT
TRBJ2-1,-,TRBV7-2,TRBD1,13,CASSFTGDNEQFF,TGTGCCAGCAGCTTCACAGGGGACAATGAGCAGTTCTTC
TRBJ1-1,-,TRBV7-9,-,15,CASSATGTRNTEAFF,TGTGCCAGCAGCGCAACCGGGACGAGGAACACTGAAGCTTTCTTT
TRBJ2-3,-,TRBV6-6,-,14,CASSYMGSTDTQYF,TGTGCCAGCAGTTACATGGGCAGCACAGATACGCAGTATTTT
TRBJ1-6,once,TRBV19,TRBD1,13,CATTRDSNSPLHF,TGTGCCACTACCCGGGACAGCAATTCACCCCTCCACTTT
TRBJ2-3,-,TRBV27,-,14,CASSLRQGTDTQYF,TGTGCCAGCAGTTTAAGGCAGGGCACAGATACGCAGTATTTT
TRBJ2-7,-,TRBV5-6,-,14,CASYWQGSSYEQYF,TGTGCCAGCTACTGGCAGGGAAGCTCCTACGAGCAGTACTTC
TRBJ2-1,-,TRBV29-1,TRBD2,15,CSVVGTSGPYNEQFF,TGCAGCGTCGTTGGGACTAGCGGCCCCTACAATGAGCAGTTCTTC
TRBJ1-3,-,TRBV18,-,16,CASSPPSVLSGNTIYF,TGTGCCAGCTCACCACCGTCTGTCCTCTCTGGAAACACCATATATTTT
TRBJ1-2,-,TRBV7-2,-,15,CASRPPGASFYGYTF,TGTGCCAGCAGGCCCCCAGGGGCGTCTTTCTATGGCTACACCTTC
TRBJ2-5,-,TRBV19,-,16,CASSIAGAVGQEAQYF,TGTGCCAGTAGTATAGCCGGGGCCGTGGGCCAAGAGGCCCAGTACTTC
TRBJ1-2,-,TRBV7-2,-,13,CASSYGQSSGYTF,TGTGCCAGCAGCTACGGACAGTCCTCCGGCTACACCTTC
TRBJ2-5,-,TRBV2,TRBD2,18,CASSEALTSGPESETQYF,TGTGCCAGCAGTGAAGCCCTGACTAGCGGTCCGGAGAGCGAGACCCAGTACTTC
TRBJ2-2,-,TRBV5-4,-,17,CASSLGVSRVGAGELFF,TGTGCCAGCAGCTTGGGGGTCTCTAGAGTTGGAGCCGGGGAGCTGTTTTTT
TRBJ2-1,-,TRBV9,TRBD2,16,CASSDLAGGPYNEQFF,TGTGCCAGCAGCGATCTAGCGGGGGGCCCCTACAATGAGCAGTTCTTC
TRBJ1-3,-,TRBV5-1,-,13,CASSSDSGNTIYF,TGCGCCAGCAGCTCGGACTCTGGAAACACCATATATTTT
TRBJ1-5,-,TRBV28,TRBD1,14,CAGKTGGATQPQHF,TGTGCCGGGAAGACAGGGGGTGCGACTCAGCCCCAGCATTTT
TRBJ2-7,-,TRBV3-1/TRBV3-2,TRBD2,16,CASSLGVAGGPREQYF,TGTGCCAGCAGCCTTGGGGTCGCGGGAGGGCCTCGCGAGCAGTACTTC
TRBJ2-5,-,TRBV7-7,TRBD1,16,CASSLGDRGRGETQYF,TGTGCCAGCAGCTTAGGAGACAGGGGGCGCGGAGAGACCCAGTACTTC
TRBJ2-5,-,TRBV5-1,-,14,CASSLVQNEETQYF,TGCGCCAGCAGCTTGGTTCAGAACGAAGAGACCCAGTACTTC
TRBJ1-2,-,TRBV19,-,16,CASSIPASVTTYGYTF,TGTGCCAGTAGTATTCCCGCCAGCGTTACTACCTATGGCTACACCTTC